These T cell receptor beta chains were read from a single sample in a study of shared clonotypes between healthy human individuals. TCRdb's table, derived via immunoSEQ multiplex PCR, lists solely in-frame clones and lacks some. The repertoire holds hundreds of thousands of clones, with 92% as singletons. The source material was naive CD8+ T cells sorted from blood. These receptors were collected from a man aged 25 to 40 in good health. Both conserved end residues are part of each CDR3. Fields, in order: J gene, clone size, V gene, D gene, CDR3 protein, CDR3 DNA. A D gene is named only where the DNA matches it firmly. Some rows have no size entry. The others give once, few or many, or a class for an expanded clone.

TRBJ2-1	NA	TRBV23-1	NA	CASSFPERSYNEQFF	TGCGCCAGCAGTTTTCCCGAGCGGTCCTACAATGAGCAGTTCTTC
TRBJ2-1	NA	TRBV27	NA	CASSPGNEQFF	TGTGCCAGCAGTCCAGGGAATGAGCAGTTCTTC
TRBJ1-1	once	TRBV10-2	NA	CASSGNTEAFF	TGCGCCAGCAGTGGAAACACTGAAGCTTTCTTT
TRBJ2-3	NA	TRBV21-1	NA	CASSTRRTLTDTQYF	TGTGCCAGCAGCACCCGACGAACTCTCACAGATACGCAGTATTTT
TRBJ2-7	NA	TRBV7-2	TRBD1	CASSLGRTGPYEQYF	TGTGCCAGCAGCTTAGGGCGGACAGGGCCCTACGAGCAGTACTTC
TRBJ2-1	NA	TRBV20-1	TRBD2	CSAGGVSEQFF	TGCAGTGCCGGGGGGGTCAGTGAGCAGTTCTTC
TRBJ1-1	NA	TRBV11-3	NA	CASSLSGIPEAFF	TGTGCCAGCAGCTTATCAGGGATCCCTGAAGCTTTCTTT
TRBJ2-7	NA	TRBV15	TRBD2	CATSRGTSGGYEQYF	TGTGCCACCAGCAGAGGGACTAGCGGAGGTTACGAGCAGTACTTC
TRBJ2-7	NA	TRBV7-8	NA	CASSKGDYEQYF	TGTGCCAGCAGCAAGGGGGACTACGAGCAGTACTTC
TRBJ1-4	NA	TRBV7-9	TRBD1	CASSSIRDRYEKLFF	TGTGCCAGCAGCTCTATCCGGGACAGATATGAAAAACTGTTTTTT
TRBJ1-5	few	TRBV7-8	NA	CASSLGVGNQPQHF	TGTGCCAGCAGCTTGGGGGTCGGCAATCAGCCCCAGCATTTT
TRBJ2-1	NA	TRBV27	TRBD2	CASIGAGRSYNEQFF	TGTGCCAGCATTGGAGCGGGACGTTCCTACAATGAGCAGTTCTTC
TRBJ2-7	NA	TRBV19	TRBD2	CASSIQAGEHEQYF	TGTGCCAGTAGTATACAAGCGGGAGAGCACGAGCAGTACTTC
TRBJ2-7	NA	TRBV10-3	TRBD1	CAISDQTGGSRREQYF	TGTGCCATCAGTGACCAGACAGGGGGCTCACGGCGCGAGCAGTACTTC
TRBJ1-2	few	TRBV7-9	NA	CASSPPGDGYTF	TGTGCCAGCAGCCCCCCTGGCGATGGCTACACCTTC
TRBJ2-6	NA	TRBV5-1	NA	CASSLVGSGANVLTF	TGCGCCAGCAGCTTGGTCGGCTCTGGGGCCAACGTCCTGACTTTC
TRBJ2-7	NA	TRBV19	TRBD1	CASSVDRGSYEQYF	TGTGCCAGTAGTGTCGACAGGGGTTCCTACGAGCAGTACTTC
TRBJ2-1	NA	TRBV19	TRBD2	CASSPLGTSGRRVGEQFF	TGTGCCAGTAGTCCCCTCGGGACTAGCGGGAGGAGGGTCGGTGAGCAGTTCTTC
TRBJ2-7	NA	TRBV4-1	NA	CASSQRDGSYEQYF	TGCGCCAGCAGCCAAAGGGATGGGAGCTACGAGCAGTACTTC